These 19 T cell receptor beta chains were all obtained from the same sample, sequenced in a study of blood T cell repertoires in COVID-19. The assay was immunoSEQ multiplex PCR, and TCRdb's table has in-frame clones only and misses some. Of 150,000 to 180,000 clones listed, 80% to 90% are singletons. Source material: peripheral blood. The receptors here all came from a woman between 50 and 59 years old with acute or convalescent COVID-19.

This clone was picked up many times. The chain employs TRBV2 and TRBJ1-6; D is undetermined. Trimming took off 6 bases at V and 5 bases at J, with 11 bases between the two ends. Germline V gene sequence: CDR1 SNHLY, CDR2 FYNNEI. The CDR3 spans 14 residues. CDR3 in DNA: TGTGCCAGCAGGGGGAACGGGGATAATTCACCCCTCCACTTT. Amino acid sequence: CASRGNGDNSPLHF.

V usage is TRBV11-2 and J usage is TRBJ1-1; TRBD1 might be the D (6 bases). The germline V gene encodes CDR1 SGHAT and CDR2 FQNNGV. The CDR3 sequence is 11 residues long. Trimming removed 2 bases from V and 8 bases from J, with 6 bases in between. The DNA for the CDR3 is TGTGCCAGCAGCTTAACAGGGGAAGCTTTCTTT. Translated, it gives CASSLTGEAFF.

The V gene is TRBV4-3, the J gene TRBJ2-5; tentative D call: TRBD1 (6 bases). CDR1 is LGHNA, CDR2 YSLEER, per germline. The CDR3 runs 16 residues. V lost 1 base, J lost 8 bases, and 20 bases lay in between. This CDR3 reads CASSQGPALQGQTQYF. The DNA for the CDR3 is TGCGCCAGCAGCCAAGGCCCTGCCCTCCAGGGGCAAACCCAGTACTTC.

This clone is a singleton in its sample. The CDR3 DNA reads TGTGCCAGAAGCAACCTTGGGACTAGCGGGGACGGGGCCCAGTACTTC. Protein sequence: CARSNLGTSGDGAQYF. This chain connects TRBV5-3 to TRBJ2-5; 13 nucleotides line up with TRBD2. TRBV5-3 is an ORF for which the function is uncertain. The CDR3 sequence is 16 residues long. V trimming: 4 bases; J trimming: 9 bases; junction bases outside the gene matches: 12.

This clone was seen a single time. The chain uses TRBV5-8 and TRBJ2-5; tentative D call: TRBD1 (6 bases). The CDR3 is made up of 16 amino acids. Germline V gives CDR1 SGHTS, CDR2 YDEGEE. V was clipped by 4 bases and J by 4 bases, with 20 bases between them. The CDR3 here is CASSQGQRTWGETQYF. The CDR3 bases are TGTGCCAGCAGCCAAGGACAGAGAACGTGGGGAGAGACCCAGTACTTC.

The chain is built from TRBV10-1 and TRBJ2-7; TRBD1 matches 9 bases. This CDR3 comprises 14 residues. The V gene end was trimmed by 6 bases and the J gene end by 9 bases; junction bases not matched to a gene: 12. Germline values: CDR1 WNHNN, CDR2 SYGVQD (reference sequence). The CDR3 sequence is CASRPGQGPSGQYF. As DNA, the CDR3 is TGCGCCAGCAGGCCGGGACAGGGACCCTCGGGGCAGTACTTC.

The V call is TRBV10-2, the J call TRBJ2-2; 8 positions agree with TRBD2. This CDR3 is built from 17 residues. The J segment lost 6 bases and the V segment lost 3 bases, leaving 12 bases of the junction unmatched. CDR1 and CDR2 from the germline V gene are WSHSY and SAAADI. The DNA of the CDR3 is TGCGCCAGCAGTGAACCCAGCGGGAGATTTAAGGCCGGGGAGCTGTTTTTT. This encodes CASSEPSGRFKAGELFF.

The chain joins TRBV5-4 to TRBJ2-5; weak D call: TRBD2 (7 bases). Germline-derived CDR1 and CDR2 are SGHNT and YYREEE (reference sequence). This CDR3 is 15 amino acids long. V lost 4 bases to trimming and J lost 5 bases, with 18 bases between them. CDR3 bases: TGTGCCAGCAGCCGTATCGGGGGGCGCGAGGAGACCCAGTACTTC. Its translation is CASSRIGGREETQYF. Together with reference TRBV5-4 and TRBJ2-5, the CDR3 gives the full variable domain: ETGVTQSPTHLIKTRGQQVTLRCSSQSGHNTVSWYQQALGQGPQFIFQYYREEENGRGNFPPRFSGLQFPNYSSELNVNALELDDSALYLCASSRIGGREETQYFGPGTRLLVL.

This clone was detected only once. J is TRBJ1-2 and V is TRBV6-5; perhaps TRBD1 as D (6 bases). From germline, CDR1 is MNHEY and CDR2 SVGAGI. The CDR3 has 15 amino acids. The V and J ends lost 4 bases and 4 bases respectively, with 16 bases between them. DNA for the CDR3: TGTGCCAGCAGTTCAAACCACAGGGAGCCCTATGGCTACACCTTC. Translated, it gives CASSSNHREPYGYTF.

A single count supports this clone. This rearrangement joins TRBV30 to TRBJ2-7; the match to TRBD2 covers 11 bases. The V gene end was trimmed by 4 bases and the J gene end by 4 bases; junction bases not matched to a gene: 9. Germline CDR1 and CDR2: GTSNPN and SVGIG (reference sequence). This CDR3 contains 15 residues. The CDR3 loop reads CAWTSLAGGHYEQYF. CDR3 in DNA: TGTGCCTGGACCTCTCTAGCGGGAGGCCATTACGAGCAGTACTTC. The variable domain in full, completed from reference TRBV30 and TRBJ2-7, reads SQTIHQWPATLVQPVGSPLSLECTVEGTSNPNLYWYRQAAGRGLQLLFYSVGIGQISSEVPQNLSASRPQDRQFILSSKKLLLSDSGFYLCAWTSLAGGHYEQYFGPGTRLTVT.

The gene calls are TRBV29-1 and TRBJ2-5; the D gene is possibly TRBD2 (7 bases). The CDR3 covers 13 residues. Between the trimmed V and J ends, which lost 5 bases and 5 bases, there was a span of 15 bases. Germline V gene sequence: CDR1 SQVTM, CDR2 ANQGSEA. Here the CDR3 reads CSVTAGGRETQYF. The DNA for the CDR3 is TGCAGCGTTACCGCCGGGGGGCGGGAGACCCAGTACTTC. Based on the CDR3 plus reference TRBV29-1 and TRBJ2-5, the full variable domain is SAVISQKPSRDICQRGTSLTIQCQVDSQVTMMFWYRQQPGQSLTLIATANQGSEATYESGFVIDKFPISRPNLTFSTLTVSNMSPEDSSIYLCSVTAGGRETQYFGPGTRLLVL.

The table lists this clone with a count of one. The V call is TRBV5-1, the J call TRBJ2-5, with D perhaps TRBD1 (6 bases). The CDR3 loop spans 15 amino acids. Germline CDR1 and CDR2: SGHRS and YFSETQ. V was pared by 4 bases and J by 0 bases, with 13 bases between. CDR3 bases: TGCGCCAGCAGCATACAGGGAGCCAACCAAGAGACCCAGTACTTC. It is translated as CASSIQGANQETQYF. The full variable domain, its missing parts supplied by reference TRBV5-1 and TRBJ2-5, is KAGVTQTPRYLIKTRGQQVTLSCSPISGHRSVSWYQQTPGQGLQFLFEYFSETQRNKGNFPGRFSGRQFSNSRSEMNVSTLELGDSALYLCASSIQGANQETQYFGPGTRLLVL.

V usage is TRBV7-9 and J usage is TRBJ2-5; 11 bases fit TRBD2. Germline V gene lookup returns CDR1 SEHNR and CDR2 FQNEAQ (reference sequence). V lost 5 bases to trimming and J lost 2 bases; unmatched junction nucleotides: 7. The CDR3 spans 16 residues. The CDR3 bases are TGTGCCAGCAGCCTCCCGGGACTAGCGGCTCAAGAGACCCAGTACTTC. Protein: CASSLPGLAAQETQYF.

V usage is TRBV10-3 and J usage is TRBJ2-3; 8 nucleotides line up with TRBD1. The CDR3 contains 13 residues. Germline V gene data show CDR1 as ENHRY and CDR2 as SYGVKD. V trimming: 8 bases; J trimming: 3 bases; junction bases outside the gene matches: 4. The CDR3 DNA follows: TGTGCCATCCAGGGGGCAGAGACAGATACGCAGTATTTT. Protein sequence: CAIQGAETDTQYF.

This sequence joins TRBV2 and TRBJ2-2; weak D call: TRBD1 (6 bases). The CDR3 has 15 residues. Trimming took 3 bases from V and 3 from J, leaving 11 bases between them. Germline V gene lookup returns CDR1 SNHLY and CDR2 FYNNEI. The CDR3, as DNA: TGTGCCAGCAGTGACCCGGGACATCACACCGGGGAGCTGTTTTTT. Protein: CASSDPGHHTGELFF. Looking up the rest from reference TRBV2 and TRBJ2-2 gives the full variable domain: EPEVTQTPSHQVTQMGQEVILRCVPISNHLYFYWYRQILGQKVEFLVSFYNNEISEKSEIFDDQFSVERPDGSNFTLKIRSTKLEDSAMYFCASSDPGHHTGELFFGEGSRLTVL.

The CDR3 region is CASRTNLAGAGNTIYF. CDR3 in DNA: TGTGCCAGCAGAACGAACCTGGCAGGGGCTGGAAACACCATATATTTT. The chain uses TRBV27 and TRBJ1-3; weak D call: TRBD1 (6 bases). This CDR3 has 16 residues. The V gene's germline CDR1 is MNHEY and CDR2 SMNVEV (reference sequence). The V end was cut by 6 bases, the J end by 2 bases, with 17 bases between.

DNA of the CDR3: TGTGCCAGCAGCTTGGAACTCCCCGGACAGAGGTGGGAAGAGACCCAGTACTTC. Translation gives CASSLELPGQRWEETQYF. V and J are TRBV5-8 and TRBJ2-5; tentatively, D is TRBD1 (6 bases). CDR1 is SGHTS, CDR2 YDEGEE, per germline. This CDR3 spans 18 amino acids. Trimming took off 0 bases at V and 3 bases at J, with 21 bases between the two ends.

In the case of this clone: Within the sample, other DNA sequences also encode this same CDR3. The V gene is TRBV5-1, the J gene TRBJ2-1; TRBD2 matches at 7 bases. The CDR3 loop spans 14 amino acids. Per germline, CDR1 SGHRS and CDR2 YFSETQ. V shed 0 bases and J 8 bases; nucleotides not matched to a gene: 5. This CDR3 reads CASSLGLALDEQFF. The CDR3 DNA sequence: TGCGCCAGCAGCTTGGGACTAGCCCTTGATGAGCAGTTCTTC.

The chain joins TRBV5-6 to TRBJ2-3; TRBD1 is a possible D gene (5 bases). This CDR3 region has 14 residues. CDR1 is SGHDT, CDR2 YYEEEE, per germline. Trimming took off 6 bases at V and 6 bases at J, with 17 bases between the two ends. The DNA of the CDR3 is TGTGCCAGCACCCCGGTGGGGCAGTCGGATACGCAGTATTTT. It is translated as CASTPVGQSDTQYF.